One sample yielded the 31 T cell receptor beta chains listed below, sequenced in a study of identical twins. Using its own MiXCR run on the 5' RACE reads, TCRdb lists one record per CDR3 protein. The sample carries 510,000 or so distinct CDR3 sequences, approximately 14% recorded once. The sample also formed part of further work on yellow fever vaccine responses in identical twins.

What was sequenced was CD4+ T cells sorted from blood. The receptors shown here come from a woman aged 18-30 years in good health.

This clonotype was observed a few times. The CDR3 DNA is TGTGCCAGCAGCCCAACTCGGACAGCGATGAACACTGAAGCTTTCTTT. Translation: CASSPTRTAMNTEAFF. J is TRBJ1-1 and V is TRBV5-4, with D tentatively TRBD1 (6 bases). Germline V gives CDR1 SGHNT, CDR2 YYREEE (reference sequence). The CDR3 is 16 amino acids. V shed 4 bases and J shed 0 bases, with 16 bases lying between them.

The chain combines TRBV27 with TRBJ2-3; TRBD1 agrees at 8 bases. V lost 6 bases and J lost 0; bases outside the gene matches: 5. This CDR3 is 15 amino acids long. The germline CDR1 and CDR2 sequences are MNHEY and SMNVEV (reference sequence). The CDR3 DNA sequence: TGTGCCAGCAGGTCAGGGGGCCCAAGCACAGATACGCAGTATTTT. Encoded protein: CASRSGGPSTDTQYF.

The rearrangement links TRBV12-3 or TRBV12-4 to TRBJ2-1; 7 positions match TRBD1. The CDR3 consists of 13 residues. J lost 8 bases, V lost 7 bases, and 8 bases had no gene match. As DNA, the CDR3 is TGTGCCAGCACCCTCGACAGGGTAGATGAGCAGTTCTTC. Translated: CASTLDRVDEQFF.

The genes are TRBV10-3 and TRBJ2-1; D is uncertain. The CDR3 is 15 amino acids. Germline-derived CDR1 and CDR2 are ENHRY and SYGVKD. The V and J ends lost 6 bases and 0 bases respectively, with 12 bases between them. CDR3 coding DNA: TGTGCCATCAGGGATACCTCCTTCTCCTACAATGAGCAGTTCTTC. This translates into CAIRDTSFSYNEQFF.

This clonotype was detected only a few times. The chain combines TRBV28 with TRBJ2-1, with 7 bases that match TRBD1. J lost 7 bases, V lost 1 base, and 13 bases had no gene match. Germline values: CDR1 MDHEN, CDR2 SYDVKM. The CDR3 sequence is 17 residues long. The CDR3 sequence: CASSLFPWGQLLNEQFF. The CDR3 nucleotides are TGTGCCAGCAGTTTATTCCCCTGGGGACAGTTGTTAAATGAGCAGTTCTTC.

Of note for this clonotype: One end of the junction is discordant with germline, which a read error may explain. The chain joins TRBV12-3 or TRBV12-4 to TRBJ2-7, with a weak D call TRBD1 (7 bases). The CDR3 spans 14 residues. DNA of the CDR3: TGTGCCAGCAGTTTATTCAGGGGGGCCTACAAGCAGTACTTC. It specifies CASSLFRGAYKQYF.

This clonotype turned up a few times. This sequence joins TRBV5-1 and TRBJ2-3, with D uncertain. Germline V gene data show CDR1 as SGHRS and CDR2 as YFSETQ. CDR3 length: 15 residues. Trimming pared 0 bases from V and 3 bases from J, leaving 11 bases between. The CDR3 DNA follows: TGCGCCAGCAGCTTGGAGGCTAGTCGGACAGATACGCAGTATTTT. It encodes CASSLEASRTDTQYF.

The chain is built from TRBV20-1 and TRBJ1-1, with D possibly TRBD1 on 5 matching bases. The germline CDR1 and CDR2 sequences are DFQATT and SNEGSKA (reference sequence). The CDR3 length is 17 residues. Trimming removed 0 bases from V and 5 bases from J, with 22 bases in between. CDR3 residues: CSARESGTEARGTEAFF. DNA of the CDR3: TGCAGTGCTAGAGAATCCGGGACGGAAGCCCGAGGGACTGAAGCTTTCTTT.

This clonotype was seen at least ten times. The gene calls are TRBV12-3 or TRBV12-4 and TRBJ2-3; 11 positions match TRBD2. The trim removed 5 bases at V and 4 bases at J, leaving 5 bases unmatched. The CDR3 is made up of 15 amino acids. CDR3 protein: CASSLSGRAADTQYF. DNA for the CDR3: TGTGCCAGCAGTCTTAGCGGGAGGGCCGCAGATACGCAGTATTTT.

This clonotype was seen a handful of times. The chain is built from TRBV20-1 and TRBJ2-1, with TRBD1 identical over 9 bases. Per germline, CDR1 DFQATT and CDR2 SNEGSKA (reference sequence). The length of the CDR3 is 13 residues. Losses at the gene ends were 6 bases for V and 8 bases for J; bases not matched to a gene: 8. The CDR3 reads CSAPGTGLYEQFF. The CDR3 DNA follows: TGCAGTGCCCCCGGGACAGGGTTATATGAGCAGTTCTTC.

This clonotype was detected only a few times. The rearrangement links TRBV15 to TRBJ1-1; 7 bases map to TRBD1. Germline V gives CDR1 LNHNV, CDR2 YYDKDF (reference sequence). V trimming: 1 base; J trimming: 6 bases; junction bases outside the gene matches: 11. CDR3 length: 16 amino acids. The DNA of the CDR3 is TGTGCCACCAGCAGAGGAGGGGAAGGGGGCGCAGCTGAAGCTTTCTTT. As protein: CATSRGGEGGAAEAFF.

This clonotype was recorded many times. This rearrangement joins TRBV9 to TRBJ2-3; no clear D. With 0 bases removed from V and 6 bases from J, the gap between germline ends came to 11 bases. This CDR3 is built from 14 residues. CDR1 and CDR2 (germline): SGDLS, YYNGEE. DNA of the CDR3: TGTGCCAGCAGCGTAGTTCCCACGGAGGATACGCAGTATTTT. Protein: CASSVVPTEDTQYF.

J is TRBJ2-1 and V is TRBV4-1, with no clear D. V was trimmed by 0 bases and J by 0 bases, leaving 9 bases between them. Germline-derived CDR1 and CDR2 are MGHRA and YSYEKL. The CDR3 is 16 residues long. The CDR3 sequence: CASSQDVSLSYNEQFF. The CDR3 coding sequence is TGCGCCAGCAGCCAAGATGTAAGCCTCTCCTACAATGAGCAGTTCTTC.

J is TRBJ2-7 and V is TRBV5-5; D might be TRBD2 (5 bases). V was pared by 1 base and J by 7 bases, with 15 bases between. CDR3 length: 14 amino acids. CDR1 and CDR2 (germline): SGHKS, YYEKEE (reference sequence). CDR3 sequence reads: CASSLLLATGEQYF. Here the CDR3 DNA reads TGTGCCAGCAGCTTGCTCCTGGCTACGGGGGAGCAGTACTTC.

This clonotype was found a few times. This chain uses TRBV20-1 with TRBJ2-2; TRBD1 agrees at 10 bases. The V and J ends lost 5 bases and 2 bases, in that order; junction bases with no gene match: 5. Germline values: CDR1 DFQATT, CDR2 SNEGSKA (reference sequence). This CDR3 is built from 15 residues. The CDR3 is CSAPRTGGNTGELFF. The CDR3 nucleotides are TGCAGTGCTCCCCGGACAGGGGGAAACACCGGGGAGCTGTTTTTT.

J is TRBJ1-5 and V is TRBV7-2; D remains unclear. CDR3 length: 16 residues. V dropped 4 bases and J dropped 0 bases, with 13 bases sitting between them. Germline assignment: CDR1 SGHTA and CDR2 FQGNSA. CDR3 amino acids: CASSSEWANSNQPQHF. In nucleotides, the CDR3 is TGTGCCAGCAGCTCGGAATGGGCTAATAGCAATCAGCCCCAGCATTTT.

The J gene is TRBJ2-2, the V gene TRBV6-2 or TRBV6-3; 13 bases match TRBD2. Germline CDR1 and CDR2: MNHEY and SVGEGT. Trimming cost V 6 bases and J 5 bases; bases outside gene matches: 3. The CDR3 contains 15 residues. Here the CDR3 DNA reads TGTGCCAGCAGGGGACTAGCGGGAATGACCGGGGAGCTGTTTTTT. This sequence encodes CASRGLAGMTGELFF.

This clonotype was counted a few times. The V call is TRBV20-1, the J call TRBJ2-1; 8 bases are shared with TRBD1. The length of the CDR3 is 14 residues. The germline CDR1 and CDR2 sequences are DFQATT and SNEGSKA (reference sequence). V trimming: 6 bases; J trimming: 4 bases; junction bases outside the gene matches: 8. In nucleotides, the CDR3 is TGCAGTGCCGAGGACAGGGAGGTATACAATGAGCAGTTCTTC. As protein: CSAEDREVYNEQFF.

The CDR3 is CASSGRRTSGGPPDTQYF. DNA for the CDR3: TGCGCCAGCAGCGGCAGAAGAACGAGCGGGGGGCCTCCAGATACGCAGTATTTT. The rearrangement joins TRBV5-1 to TRBJ2-3; TRBD2 matches 9 bases. The CDR3 contains 18 residues. Per germline, CDR1 SGHRS and CDR2 YFSETQ. Losses at the gene ends were 4 bases for V and 4 bases for J; bases not matched to a gene: 16.

This clonotype was recorded a few times. This rearrangement joins TRBV7-9 to TRBJ2-2; D may correspond to TRBD1 or TRBD2 (6 bases each). Trimming shortened V by 2 bases and J by 6 bases, and 16 bases separated the two germline ends. The CDR3 has 16 amino acids. Germline CDR1 reads SEHNR; CDR2 reads FQNEAQ (reference sequence). CDR3 residues: CASSLRGATGPGELFF. CDR3 DNA sequence: TGTGCCAGCAGCTTAAGGGGGGCTACCGGCCCCGGGGAGCTGTTTTTT.

This clonotype has just a few counts. V usage is TRBV12-3 or TRBV12-4 and J usage is TRBJ2-1, with 8 bases fitting TRBD1. The CDR3 length is 12 residues. V lost 5 bases, J lost 13 bases, and 7 bases stayed unmatched. The DNA of the CDR3 is TGTGCCAGCAGTCGGGGTGGACAGGGTCAGTTCTTC. Translating it yields CASSRGGQGQFF.

This clonotype was seen a few times. The chain employs TRBV15 and TRBJ2-1; the match to TRBD2 covers 9 bases. Germline CDR1 is LNHNV and CDR2 is YYDKDF (reference sequence). This CDR3 spans 16 amino acids. Trimming removed 1 base from V and 8 bases from J; junction bases left unmatched: 9. The CDR3 nucleotides read TGTGCCACCAGCAGAGGGGGCGGGGGGGCTGTAGATGAGCAGTTCTTC. Translation gives CATSRGGGGAVDEQFF.

There are a few counts of this clonotype. This chain connects TRBV9 to TRBJ1-2, with D tentatively TRBD1 (6 bases). The ends were cut back, 4 bases at V and 8 bases at J, with 15 bases in the middle. Germline V CDR1 and CDR2: SGDLS, YYNGEE. This CDR3 has 13 residues. CDR3 coding DNA: TGTGCCAGCAGCCTCTTTACAGGGTCCGGCTACACCTTC. Protein product: CASSLFTGSGYTF.

Details on this clonotype: A much larger clone is a single base away; this may be a read error. The chain has TRBV12-3 or TRBV12-4 and TRBJ2-1, with a tentative D call TRBD1 (6 bases). V was pared by 8 bases and J by 3 bases, with 11 bases between. This CDR3 has 13 residues. CDR3 nucleotides: TGTGCCAGCGGGACGGACAGCTACAATGAGCAGTTCTTC. Residues: CASGTDSYNEQFF.

The chain employs TRBV25-1 and TRBJ2-5, with TRBD1 as a possible D gene (6 bases). This CDR3 spans 16 amino acids. CDR1 MGHDK and CDR2 SYGVNS come from the germline V gene. V was clipped by 6 bases and J by 3 bases, with 20 bases between them. The CDR3 coding sequence is TGTGCCAGCAGGACCTTGGACAGAAACACCAAAGAGACCCAGTACTTC. As protein: CASRTLDRNTKETQYF.

The chain recombines TRBV29-1 with TRBJ2-7, with TRBD1 matching 9 bases. V shed 4 bases, J shed 5 bases, and the junction held 6 bases outside the gene matches. The CDR3 totals 13 residues. From germline, CDR1 is SQVTM and CDR2 ANQGSEA. CDR3 DNA sequence: TGCAGCGTTGGGGGACAGGGAGGCAACGAGCAGTACGTC. Its protein product is CSVGGQGGNEQYV.

This clonotype was observed a few times. This chain uses TRBV20-1 with TRBJ2-1, with 8 bases lining up with TRBD2. After removal of 4 bases from V and 5 bases from J, the junction contained 13 bases not matched to a gene. The CDR3 runs to 16 residues. In germline, CDR1 is DFQATT, CDR2 SNEGSKA (reference sequence). The CDR3 is CSATSPGTSGNNEQFF. The DNA of the CDR3 is TGCAGTGCTACATCCCCCGGTACTAGCGGAAACAATGAGCAGTTCTTC.

The V gene is TRBV28, the J gene TRBJ1-5; possibly TRBD1 for D (6 bases). Trimming took 3 bases from V and 7 from J, leaving 13 bases between them. This CDR3 region has 14 residues. CDR1 is MDHEN and CDR2 is SYDVKM in the germline V gene. CDR3 loop: CASSLGGPRQPQHF. CDR3 bases: TGTGCCAGCAGTTTGGGGGGCCCGAGGCAGCCCCAGCATTTT.

The chain joins TRBV12-3 or TRBV12-4 to TRBJ1-5, with unresolved D. V dropped 6 bases and J dropped 0 bases, with 9 bases sitting between them. The CDR3 contains 14 residues. The CDR3 reads CASSPGSSNQPQHF. In nucleotides, the CDR3 is TGTGCCAGCAGCCCGGGCAGTAGCAATCAGCCCCAGCATTTT.

The V gene is TRBV3-1, the J gene TRBJ2-7; 9 bases line up with TRBD1. CDR3 size: 13 residues. Germline lookup yields CDR1 LGHDT and CDR2 YNNKEL (reference sequence). CDR3 DNA sequence: TGTGCATCCGGGAGACAGGGGGTGTACGAGCAGTACTTC. Amino acids: CASGRQGVYEQYF.

This clonotype was found a few times. The V and J genes are TRBV9 and TRBJ2-1; D is perhaps TRBD1 (5 bases). Deletions cut 3 bases from V and 13 bases from J, with 23 bases between. This CDR3 is 15 amino acids long. Germline CDR1 is SGDLS and CDR2 is YYNGEE. CDR3 region: CASSAANHQGAHQFF. The CDR3 DNA reads as TGTGCCAGCAGCGCTGCAAACCACCAAGGGGCCCACCAGTTCTTC.